The 2 T cell receptor beta chains reported below all come from one sample, sequenced in a study of human T cells and chemical hapten exposure. MiXCR was run by TCRdb on the RACE reads, yielding one entry per CDR3 protein. This table has about 110,000 distinct CDR3 sequences, roughly 9.6% appearing once. Stated time point: patch test 1, 2 weeks after DPC sensitization. Documented treatment: therapeutic diphenylcyclopropenone sensitization with weekly scalp DPC. The sample in question was whole blood, obtained in connection with sensitization to the hapten diphenylcyclopropenone (DPC). These receptors were obtained from a woman in her thirties or forties with alopecia areata. Some clones in this sample may be carry-over from other donors' samples.

This clonotype was found many times. The chain's CDR3 is CASRSQGATDTQYF. CDR3 DNA: TGTGCCAGCAGATCTCAGGGGGCTACAGATACGCAGTATTTT. The chain carries TRBV6-2 or TRBV6-3 and TRBJ2-3, with 8 positions matching TRBD1. From germline, CDR1 is MNHEY and CDR2 SVGEGT. Trimming removed 6 bases from V and 3 bases from J; junction bases left unmatched: 5. CDR3 length equals 14 residues.

This clonotype was recorded a few times. The chain recombines TRBV20-1 with TRBJ2-7, with D possibly matching TRBD1 (5 bases). Germline CDR1 is DFQATT and CDR2 is SNEGSKA (reference sequence). CDR3 length equals 14 residues. Trimming shortened V by 4 bases and J by 1 base, and 14 bases separated the two germline ends. CDR3 bases: TGCAGTGCTAAGGGGCGGCAAAATTCCTACGAGCAGTACTTC. Translation gives CSAKGRQNSYEQYF.